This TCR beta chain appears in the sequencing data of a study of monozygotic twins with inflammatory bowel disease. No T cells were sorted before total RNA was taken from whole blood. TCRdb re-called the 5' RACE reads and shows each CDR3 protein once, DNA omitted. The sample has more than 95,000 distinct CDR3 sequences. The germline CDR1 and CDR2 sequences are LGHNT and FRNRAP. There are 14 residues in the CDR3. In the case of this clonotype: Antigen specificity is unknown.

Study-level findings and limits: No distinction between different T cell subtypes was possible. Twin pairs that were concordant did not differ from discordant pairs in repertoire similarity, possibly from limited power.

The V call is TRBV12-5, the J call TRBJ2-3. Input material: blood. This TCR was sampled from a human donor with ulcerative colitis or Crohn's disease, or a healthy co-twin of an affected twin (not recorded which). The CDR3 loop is CASGFGQDTDTQYF. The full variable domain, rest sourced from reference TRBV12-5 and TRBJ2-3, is DARVTQTPRHKVTEMGQEVTMRCQPILGHNTVFWYRQTMMQGLELLAYFRNRAPLDDSGMPKDRFSAEMPDATLATLKIQPSEPRDSAVYFCASGFGQDTDTQYFGPGTRLTVL.